This T cell receptor beta chain was obtained from a study of T cells in Graves' hyperthyroidism and ophthalmopathy. Study results and caveats: Before onset, ophthalmopathy was predicted by the model a median approximately 6.6 months earlier.

This clonotype was found many times. Its antigen is unknown. RNA transcripts served as the template for amplifying TCR beta CDR3 regions. Initially, a first-round RT-PCR of the TCR CDR3 employed the HTBI primer set. TCRdb ran MiXCR on the multiplex PCR reads and lists one entry per CDR3 protein. The repertoire has 650,000 to 800,000 distinct CDR3 sequences, 40% to 55% of them found once; the top ten carry about 7.2%. Trimming took 1 base from V and 7 from J, leaving 11 bases between them. In germline, CDR1 is SGHTA, CDR2 FQGTGA. CDR3 length: 15 amino acids. V gene TRBV7-3 combines with J gene TRBJ1-6; D is ambiguous. The sample was peripheral blood or thyroid tissue (not recorded which). The TCR sequence derives from an adult man with Graves' disease, either hyperthyroidism or ophthalmopathy (not recorded which). CDR3 amino acids: CASSLMGTGNSPLHF. For the CDR3, the DNA is TGTGCCAGCAGCTTAATGGGTACGGGGAATTCACCCCTCCACTTT.